Included here is one T cell receptor beta chain sequence, with context. Its specificity is not known. The study ran its PCR with 60 Vbeta and 13 Jbeta primers. Original methodology: Unique TCR beta chains numbered approximately 80 million in a later analysis, with around 11 million shared. Data came from immunoSEQ multiplex PCR; TCRdb stores just in-frame clones and leaves some out. The V and J calls and clone size are taken from that table; D and trimming were inferred from the DNA. This table holds under 200,000 clones, around 84% found once. This sample was included in a study of cytomegalovirus exposure and HLA in healthy donors. Study outcomes and limitations: Indistinguishable V segments such as TRBV6-2 and TRBV6-3 were excluded.

The CDR3 has 16 amino acids. Looked up from germline, CDR1 is SGHTA and CDR2 is FQGNSA. Losses at the gene ends were 5 bases for V and 3 bases for J; bases not matched to a gene: 7. This receptor was taken from a man between 18 and 29 years old in good health and CMV-seronegative. The genes are TRBV7-2 and TRBJ2-7; 13 bases map to TRBD2. The source material was PBMCs. CDR3 loop: CASSARLAGGNYEQYF. The CDR3 bases are TGTGCCAGCAGCGCCCGACTAGCGGGGGGAAACTACGAGCAGTACTTC.